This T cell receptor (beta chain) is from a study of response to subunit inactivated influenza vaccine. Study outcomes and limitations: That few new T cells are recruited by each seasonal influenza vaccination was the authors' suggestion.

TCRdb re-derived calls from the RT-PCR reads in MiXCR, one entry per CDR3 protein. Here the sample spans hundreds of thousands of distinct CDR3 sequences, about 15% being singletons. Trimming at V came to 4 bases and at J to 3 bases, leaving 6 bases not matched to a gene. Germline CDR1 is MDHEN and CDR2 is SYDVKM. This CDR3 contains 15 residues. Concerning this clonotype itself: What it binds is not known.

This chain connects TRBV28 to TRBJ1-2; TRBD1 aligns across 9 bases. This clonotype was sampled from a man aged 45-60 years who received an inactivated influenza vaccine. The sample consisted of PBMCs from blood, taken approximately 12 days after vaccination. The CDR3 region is CASSSLDRGHYGYTF. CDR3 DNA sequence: TGTGCCAGCAGTTCCCTGGACAGGGGTCACTATGGCTACACCTTC.